This TCR beta chain came from a study of blood T cell repertoires in COVID-19 (TCRdb year 2020). The study in broad terms: Collaborator samples came from the United States, Italy and Spain and covered acute and convalescent phases of COVID-19. Where available, HLA class I and class II types were taken from metadata supplied by the sample provider and were not determined by assay-based typing. The material from the prospective study consisted of cDNA or gDNA derived from T cells, B-cell-depleted T cells, or PBMCs. Subjects who had been exposed to COVID-19, were actively infected with it, or had recovered from it provided the deeply sampled blood TCRbeta repertoires that made up the dataset. The samples were drawn from the first 160 participants of the ongoing ImmuneRACE study and from over 950 subjects provided by 6 global collaborators. Sample metadata almost always included a de-identified subject ID, COVID-19 status, age in years and sex. The repertoires were released in a freely available public database meant as a resource for research on the immune response to SARS-CoV-2.

The collaborating institutions used their own protocols to collect whole blood in K2EDTA tubes. For TCRbeta analysis, collaborators shipped samples in one of three forms: frozen whole blood, isolated PBMCs, or DNA extracted from either of those sample types. The immunoSEQ Assay, a bias-controlled multiplex PCR, was used to amplify TCRbeta CDR3 regions from genomic DNA. In the paper's pipeline: Nucleated cell counts per sample were estimated from amplification of reference gene primers within the assay. To quantify the absolute abundance of each unique TCRbeta CDR3 rearrangement, sequence reads were collapsed and filtered. Productive Simpson clonality was computed per sample as the square root of Simpson's diversity index over productive rearrangements. TCRdb carries this immuneACCESS record with in-frame sequences only. Its versions omit some clonotypes, under half of them owing to an unresolved V gene in the studies checked, with the rest unexplained. D and trimming come from the DNA, and the V and J calls and clone size come from that table. Recorded for this sample are about 120,000 clones; 55% to 75% of them occurred a single time. About 2.2% of the sample is in the top ten clones.

Trimming at the junction amounts to 1 base on V and 1 base on J, and the germline ends lie 5 bases apart. The germline V gene specifies MDHEN as CDR1 and SYDVKM as CDR2. Its CDR3 holds 14 amino acids, cysteine through phenylalanine. Kept here is only the CDR3 DNA, which spans 42 bases and is read in frame from base 1. This clone has a handful of counts. Its antigen is currently not known. No qualities accompany the bases; no much larger clone lies one base away. Beyond this particular receptor, the publication reports: Clinical and demographic metadata were provided uncurated, with the amount varying by source and participant.

This TCR came from a woman in her 70s with acute or convalescent COVID-19. Recombination joined TRBV28 with TRBJ1-3; a tentative D match to TRBD1 spans 5 bases. Input material: peripheral blood. In nucleotide form, the sequence is TGTGCCAGCAGTTTATCAGGGTCTGGAAACACCATATATTTT. It codes for CASSLSGSGNTIYF.